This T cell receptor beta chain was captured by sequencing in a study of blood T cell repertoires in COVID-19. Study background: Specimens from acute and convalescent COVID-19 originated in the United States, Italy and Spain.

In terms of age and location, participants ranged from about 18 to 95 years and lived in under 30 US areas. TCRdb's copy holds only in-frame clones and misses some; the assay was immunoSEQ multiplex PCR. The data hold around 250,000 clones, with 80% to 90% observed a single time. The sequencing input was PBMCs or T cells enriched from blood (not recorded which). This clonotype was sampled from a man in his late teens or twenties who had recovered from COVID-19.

The CDR3 protein is CASSLDRGGQPQHF. CDR3 nucleotides: TGTGCCAGCAGCTTAGACAGGGGTGGGCAGCCCCAGCATTTT. The chain combines TRBV11-2 with TRBJ1-5; perhaps TRBD1 as D (6 bases). CDR1 and CDR2 from the germline V gene are SGHAT and FQNNGV. V shed 0 bases and J shed 7 bases, with 10 bases lying between them. The CDR3 covers 14 residues.